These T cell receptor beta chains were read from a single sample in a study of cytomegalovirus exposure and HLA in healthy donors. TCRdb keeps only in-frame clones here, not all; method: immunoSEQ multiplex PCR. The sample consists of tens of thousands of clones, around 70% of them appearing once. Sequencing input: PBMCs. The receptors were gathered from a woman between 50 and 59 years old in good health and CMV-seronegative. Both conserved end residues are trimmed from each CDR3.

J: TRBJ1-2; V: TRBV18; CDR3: ASSPPSGAYGYT
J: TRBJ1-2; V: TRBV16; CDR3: ASSQSKGGYGYT
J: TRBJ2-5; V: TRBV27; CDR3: ASTSGGTQY
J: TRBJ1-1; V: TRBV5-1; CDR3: ASSGDRENTEAF
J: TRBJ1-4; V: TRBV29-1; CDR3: SARRGRGEKLF
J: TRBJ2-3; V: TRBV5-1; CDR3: ASRTSGGAWTDTQY
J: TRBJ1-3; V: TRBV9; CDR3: ASKGGNHENTIY
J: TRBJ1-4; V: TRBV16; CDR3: ASSPRRDKTGHFFEKLF
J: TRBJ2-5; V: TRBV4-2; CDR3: ASSQGASGEETQY
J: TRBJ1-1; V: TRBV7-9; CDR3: ANTKRRGTEAF
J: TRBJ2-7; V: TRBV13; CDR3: ASSISGRSPEQY
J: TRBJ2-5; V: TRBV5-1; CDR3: ASSLTPTNPTGASGETQY
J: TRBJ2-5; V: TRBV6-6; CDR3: ASTGGGKETQY
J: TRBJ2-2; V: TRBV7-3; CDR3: ASSLGTGAGELF
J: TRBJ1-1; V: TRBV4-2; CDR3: AGSQDYRVTEVF
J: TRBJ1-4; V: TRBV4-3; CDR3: ASSQDRRGREGEKLF
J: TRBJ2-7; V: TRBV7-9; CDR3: ASRGISYEQY
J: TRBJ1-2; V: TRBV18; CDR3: ASSPGTSRDYT
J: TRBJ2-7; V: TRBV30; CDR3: AWSGGGEQY
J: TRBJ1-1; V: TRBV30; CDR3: AFNRGGGTEAF
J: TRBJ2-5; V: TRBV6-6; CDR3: ASSYGGNQETQY
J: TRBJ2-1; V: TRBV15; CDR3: ATSSTGGVGYNEQF